The 2 T cell receptor beta chains listed next were all sequenced from one sample in a study of blood T cell repertoires in COVID-19. Clones were sequenced by immunoSEQ multiplex PCR, and TCRdb holds only the in-frame ones, with some missing. The repertoire has a few hundred thousand clones, approximately 85% of them found once; the top ten carry about 8.5%. Sequencing was done on a sample of peripheral blood. The receptors were sampled from a man aged 18 to 29 with active or convalescent COVID-19.

The chain links TRBV11-2 to TRBJ2-7; 10 bases line up with TRBD1. The germline gives CDR1 SGHAT, CDR2 FQNNGV. The CDR3 spans 14 residues. Trimming took 1 base from V and 6 from J; bases not matched to a gene: 3. The CDR3 DNA reads TGTGCCAGCAGCTTAGCGACAGGGGGCCGCGAGCAGTACTTC. Amino acids: CASSLATGGREQYF.

As regards this clone: Other DNA variants within this sample encode the same CDR3. The chain has TRBV9 and TRBJ2-1, with TRBD2 matching over 7 bases. The V gene end was trimmed by 0 bases and the J gene end by 4 bases; junction bases not matched to a gene: 4. The CDR3 has 15 amino acids. CDR1 SGDLS and CDR2 YYNGEE come from the germline V gene. In nucleotides, the CDR3 is TGTGCCAGCAGCGTAGCTGGGGGGGGTTACAATGAGCAGTTCTTC. This sequence encodes CASSVAGGGYNEQFF.